These 18 T cell receptor beta chains were all obtained from the same sample, sequenced in a study of T cell responses to AZD1222 COVID-19 vaccine. Sequenced by immunoSEQ multiplex PCR; TCRdb stores in-frame clones only, minus some. In the table there are 120,000 or so clones, 85% to 90% of which are singletons. This specimen was peripheral blood, taken on day 0 of AZD1222 vaccination. The receptors originated from an adult in good health.

V gene TRBV30 combines with J gene TRBJ1-2; D unclear. V dropped 2 bases and J dropped 4 bases, with 11 bases sitting between them. The CDR3 sequence is 13 residues long. Germline V gene lookup returns CDR1 GTSNPN and CDR2 SVGIG (reference sequence). CDR3 sequence reads: CAWSPPVPYGYTF. DNA of the CDR3: TGTGCCTGGAGTCCGCCCGTACCCTATGGCTACACCTTC.

The rearrangement links TRBV7-2 to TRBJ1-2; no reliable D call. Germline lookup yields CDR1 SGHTA and CDR2 FQGNSA. Trimming removed 3 bases at V and 4 bases at J, with 9 bases between. The CDR3 consists of 13 residues. DNA for the CDR3: TGTGCCAGCAGCTTTAACACGGCCTATGGCTACACCTTC. Protein sequence: CASSFNTAYGYTF.

This clone has more than one count but fewer than ten. This chain connects TRBV12-3 or TRBV12-4 to TRBJ2-2; the D is unclear. V dropped 1 base and J dropped 4 bases, with 1 base sitting between them. The CDR3 is made up of 12 amino acids. The DNA of the CDR3 is TGTGCCAGCAGTTTAGTCACCGGGGAGCTGTTTTTT. Residues: CASSLVTGELFF.

The chain recombines TRBV7-9 with TRBJ1-1; tentative D call: TRBD1 (6 bases). The V end lost 3 bases, the J end lost 6 bases, and 20 bases lay between the germline ends. CDR1 and CDR2 from the germline V gene are SEHNR and FQNEAQ (reference sequence). CDR3 length: 16 amino acids. The CDR3 here is CASSFDLRSGASEAFF. Written as DNA, the CDR3 is TGTGCCAGCAGCTTTGATTTACGGTCGGGGGCGTCTGAAGCTTTCTTT.

The rearrangement uses TRBV3-1 (or the pseudogene TRBV3-2) and TRBJ2-7, with TRBD2 identical over 13 bases. The junction had 8 bases not matched to a gene; V was cut back by 3 bases and J by 0 bases. The CDR3 loop spans 18 amino acids. CDR1 and CDR2 (germline): LGHDT, YNNKEL (reference sequence). The CDR3 here is CASSHGLAGVQSSYEQYF. The CDR3 DNA reads TGTGCCAGCAGCCATGGACTAGCGGGAGTCCAGAGCTCCTACGAGCAGTACTTC.

V is TRBV6-5 and J is TRBJ2-7, with D maybe TRBD2 (5 bases). This CDR3 is built from 12 residues. Germline values: CDR1 MNHEY, CDR2 SVGAGI. The V gene lost 6 bases and the J gene lost 0 bases, with 6 bases spanning the gap. The CDR3 loop reads CASRDFSYEQYF. The DNA of the CDR3 is TGTGCCAGCAGGGACTTCTCCTACGAGCAGTACTTC.

The rearrangement uses TRBV4-2 and TRBJ1-4; D remains ambiguous. The germline gives CDR1 LGHNA, CDR2 YNFKEQ. The CDR3 runs 15 residues. Between the trimmed V and J ends, which lost 0 bases and 2 bases, there was a span of 7 bases. The CDR3 DNA reads TGTGCCAGCAGCCAAGAGATGCTGACTAATGAAAAACTGTTTTTT. Its translation: CASSQEMLTNEKLFF.

This sequence joins TRBV6-5 and TRBJ2-5; D uncertain. The germline CDR1 and CDR2 sequences are MNHEY and SVGAGI. Between the trimmed V and J ends, which lost 8 bases and 2 bases, there was a span of 3 bases. CDR3 size: 10 residues. The CDR3, as DNA: TGTGCCAGCCTACAAGAGACCCAGTACTTC. Its protein is CASLQETQYF.

This clone was seen a single time. The genes are TRBV5-1 and TRBJ2-2; the D gene is possibly TRBD2 (5 bases). V lost 0 bases and J lost 4, with 16 bases in between. This CDR3 is built from 17 residues. Germline lookup yields CDR1 SGHRS and CDR2 YFSETQ. The CDR3 reads CASSLDSRGSITGELFF. In nucleotides, the CDR3 is TGCGCCAGCAGCTTGGACAGCCGGGGAAGTATCACCGGGGAGCTGTTTTTT.

The gene calls are TRBV11-2 and TRBJ2-7; TRBD2 might be the D (5 bases). The CDR3 has 13 residues. Trimming cost V 5 bases and J 5 bases, with 13 bases left between them. Germline values: CDR1 SGHAT, CDR2 FQNNGV. The CDR3 loop reads CASSLSEGNEQYF. The CDR3 nucleotides read TGTGCCAGCAGCCTAAGCGAGGGAAACGAGCAGTACTTC.

Here the CDR3 reads CASSLALRGDQPQHF. CDR3 in DNA: TGTGCCAGCAGCTTAGCGCTAAGGGGGGATCAGCCCCAGCATTTT. This chain joins TRBV7-8 and TRBJ1-5; D is perhaps TRBD1 (6 bases). The CDR3 extends over 15 amino acids. V shed 0 bases and J shed 5 bases, with 11 bases lying between them. The germline V gene has CDR1 SGHVS and CDR2 FQNEAQ.

In this sample, this clone turned up once. The V call is TRBV21-1, the J call TRBJ2-5; TRBD1, as called in the table, went unchecked against the DNA. TRBV21-1 is a pseudogene segment. The CDR3 has 18 amino acids. The CDR3 reads CASSATLGRDRVGETQYF. The CDR3 bases are TGTGCCAGCAGCGCCACGTTAGGTAGGGACAGGGTAGGCGAGACCCAGTACTTC.

CDR3 sequence reads: CASSTGTAYNEKLFF. Here the CDR3 DNA reads TGTGCCAGCAGTACAGGGACAGCCTATAATGAAAAACTGTTTTTT. J is TRBJ1-4 and V is TRBV2, with 7 positions matching TRBD1. Germline V gene lookup returns CDR1 SNHLY and CDR2 FYNNEI. The trim removed 5 bases at V and 4 bases at J, leaving 7 bases unmatched. The CDR3 sequence is 15 residues long.

The count of this clone is one. V is TRBV5-1 and J is TRBJ1-2, with 9 bases matching TRBD1. Germline trimming cut 4 bases from V and 6 bases from J; bases unmatched to any gene: 13. The germline CDR1 and CDR2 sequences are SGHRS and YFSETQ. The CDR3 length is 16 residues. DNA for the CDR3: TGCGCCAGCAGCACTGGCTACCGACAGGGGGGGGATGGCTACACCTTC. Protein product: CASSTGYRQGGDGYTF.

The CDR3, as DNA: TGTGCCAGCAGTCTTGGAGTATTTGGTGGCTACACCTTC. Amino acids: CASSLGVFGGYTF. This chain connects TRBV6-5 to TRBJ1-2; no reliable D call. CDR1 and CDR2 (germline): MNHEY, SVGAGI. V shed 5 bases and J shed 7 bases, with 14 bases lying between them. This CDR3 is 13 amino acids long.

The chain links TRBV7-9 to TRBJ1-4; D may be TRBD1 (5 bases). Germline V gene sequence: CDR1 SEHNR, CDR2 FQNEAQ (reference sequence). The length of the CDR3 is 14 residues. The germline V and J ends were trimmed by 7 bases and 5 bases, with 14 bases remaining between them. CDR3 nucleotides: TGTGCCAGCATCCTCGACAGTTTAAATGAAAAACTGTTTTTT. This translates into CASILDSLNEKLFF.

The rearrangement joins TRBV7-2 to TRBJ2-7; unclear D gene. The CDR3 is 16 residues long. Germline lookup yields CDR1 SGHTA and CDR2 FQGNSA. V was clipped by 2 bases and J by 3 bases, with 17 bases between them. The CDR3 sequence is CASSLSRLAALYEQYF. CDR3 nucleotides: TGTGCCAGCAGCTTATCTAGACTCGCCGCCCTCTACGAGCAGTACTTC.

This chain connects TRBV5-5 to TRBJ1-5, with 9 bases lining up with TRBD1. CDR1 and CDR2 (germline): SGHKS, YYEKEE (reference sequence). The length of the CDR3 is 18 residues. The V gene end was trimmed by 2 bases and the J gene end by 6 bases; junction bases not matched to a gene: 15. CDR3 bases: TGTGCCAGCAGCTTATACAGGGGGCTCGATCTGGTGGGTCAGCCCCAGCATTTT. Residues: CASSLYRGLDLVGQPQHF.